This T cell receptor (beta chain) was found in a study of human versus mouse CDR3 diversity and MHC coevolution. The assay was immunoSEQ multiplex PCR, and TCRdb's table has in-frame clones only and misses some. The sample holds 50,000 to 65,000 clones, approximately 94% seen once. The V gene end was trimmed by 6 bases and the J gene end by 0 bases; junction bases not matched to a gene: 13. CDR1 is LNHDA, CDR2 SQIVND, per germline (reference sequence). The CDR3 contains 18 residues. This clonotype was obtained from a person between 60 and 70 years old in good health. The sequenced sample was naive CD4+ T cells from blood. As for subset: CD45RO-negative CD62L-positive naive CD4 T cells. This chain uses TRBV19 with TRBJ2-7, with 11 bases lining up with TRBD1. The CDR3 loop reads CASRSSRDRGGSSYEQYF. The DNA of the CDR3 is TGTGCCAGTAGATCGTCCCGGGACAGGGGGGGAAGCTCCTACGAGCAGTACTTC.